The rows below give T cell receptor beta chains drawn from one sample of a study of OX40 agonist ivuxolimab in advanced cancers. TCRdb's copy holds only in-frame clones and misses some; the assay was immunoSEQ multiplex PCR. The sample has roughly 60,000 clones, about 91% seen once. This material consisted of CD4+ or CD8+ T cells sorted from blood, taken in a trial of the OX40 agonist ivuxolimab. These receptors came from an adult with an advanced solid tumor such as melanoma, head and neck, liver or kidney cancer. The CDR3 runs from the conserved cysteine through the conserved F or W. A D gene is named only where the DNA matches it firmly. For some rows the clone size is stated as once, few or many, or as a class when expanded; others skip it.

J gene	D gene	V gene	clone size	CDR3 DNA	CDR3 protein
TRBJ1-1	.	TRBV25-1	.	TGTGCCAGCAGTGAATGGATGGGAAACACTGAAGCTTTCTTT	CASSEWMGNTEAFF
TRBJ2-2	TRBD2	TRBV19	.	TGTGCCAGTAGTAGGCGGGAGGGCCGATTTACCGGGGAGCTGTTTTTT	CASSRREGRFTGELFF
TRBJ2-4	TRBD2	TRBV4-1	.	TGCGCCAGCAGCCTCGGGGGACTAGCGGGAGGGAAAAACATTCAGTACTTC	CASSLGGLAGGKNIQYF
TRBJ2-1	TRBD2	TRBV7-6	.	TGTGCCAGCAGCTCGCCGGGACTAGCGGGCGCGAATGAGCAGTTCTTC	CASSSPGLAGANEQFF
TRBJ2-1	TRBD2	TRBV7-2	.	TGTGCCAGCAGCTACTGGGTAGCGGGAGGGAATGAGCAGTTCTTC	CASSYWVAGGNEQFF
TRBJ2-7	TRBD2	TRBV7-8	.	TGTGCCAGCAGCCCGGGAGGGGCCTACGAGCAGTACTTC	CASSPGGAYEQYF
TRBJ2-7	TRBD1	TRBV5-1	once	TGCGCCAGCAGCACAGGGGAGTCCTACGAGCAGTACTTC	CASSTGESYEQYF
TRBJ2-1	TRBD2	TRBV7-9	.	TGTGCCAGCAGCTTCCCTCCTAGCGGCTACAATGAGCAGTTCTTC	CASSFPPSGYNEQFF
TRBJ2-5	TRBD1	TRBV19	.	TGTGCCAGTAGTATAGGCGACAGGGGGCTCCGAGAGACCCAGTACTTC	CASSIGDRGLRETQYF
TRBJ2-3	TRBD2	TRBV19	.	TGTGCCAGTAGGAGCCCGGGACTAGCGGCAGATACGCAGTATTTT	CASRSPGLAADTQYF
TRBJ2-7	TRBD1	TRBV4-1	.	TGCGCCAGCAGCCCGGGACAGGACTACGAGCAGTACTTC	CASSPGQDYEQYF
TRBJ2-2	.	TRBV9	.	TGTGCCAGCAGCGCGGCGGGAAGTGTTCCATCGAACACCGGGGAGCTGTTTTTT	CASSAAGSVPSNTGELFF
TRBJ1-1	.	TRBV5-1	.	TGCGCCAGCAGCTTGATTGGGGTGAACACTGAAGCTTTCTTT	CASSLIGVNTEAFF
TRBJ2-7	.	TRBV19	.	TGTGCCAGTAGTCCACAGCCGGACGGGGGCTACGAGCAGTACTTC	CASSPQPDGGYEQYF
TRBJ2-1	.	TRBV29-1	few	TGCAGCGCTATATCCTACAATGAGCAGTTCTTC	CSAISYNEQFF
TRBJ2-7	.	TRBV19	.	TGTGCCAGTAGTGTGCGACTAGCCTACGAGCAGTACTTC	CASSVRLAYEQYF
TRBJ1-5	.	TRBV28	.	TGTGCCAGCAGTTTTTCTTATAATAGCAATCAGCCCCAGCATTTT	CASSFSYNSNQPQHF
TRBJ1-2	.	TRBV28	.	TGTGCCAGCAGTTTTCCCGGACTAGGGAGCGGCTATGGCTACACCTTC	CASSFPGLGSGYGYTF
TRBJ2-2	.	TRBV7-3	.	TGTGCCAGCAGCTATGGGTTTACCGGGGAGCTGTTTTTT	CASSYGFTGELFF
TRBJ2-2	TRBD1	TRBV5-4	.	TGTGCCAGCAGCCCCCGGGACAGGGTTACCGGGGAGCTGTTTTTT	CASSPRDRVTGELFF
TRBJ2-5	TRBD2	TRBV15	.	TGTGCCACCAGCGGAACGGGGAGGACTAGCGGGACACAAGAGACCCAGTACTTC	CATSGTGRTSGTQETQYF
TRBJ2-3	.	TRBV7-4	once	TGTGCCAGCACCTTGGGCGGAGAGACAGATACGCAGTATTTT	CASTLGGETDTQYF
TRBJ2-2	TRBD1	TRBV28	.	TGTGCCAGCAGTATACGGGACAGGGGAATTACCGGGGAGCTGTTTTTT	CASSIRDRGITGELFF
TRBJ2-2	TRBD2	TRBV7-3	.	TGTGCCAGCAGCCCCACTAGCGGGGGGACCGGGGAGCTGTTTTTT	CASSPTSGGTGELFF
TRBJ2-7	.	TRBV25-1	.	TGTGCCAGCTTAGAGCGGCCCTACGAGCAGTACTTC	CASLERPYEQYF
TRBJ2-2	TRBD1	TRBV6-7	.	TGTGCCAGCATTAACCTCCTCCGGGACAGGGGCCCGAACACCGGGGAGCTGTTTTTT	CASINLLRDRGPNTGELFF
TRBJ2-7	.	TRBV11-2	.	TGTGCCAGCAGCGCCAAAGATAAGGGGGTACGGCACGAGCAGTACTTC	CASSAKDKGVRHEQYF
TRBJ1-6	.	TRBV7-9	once	TGTGCCAGCAGCTTGGTCAATTCACCCCTCCACTTT	CASSLVNSPLHF
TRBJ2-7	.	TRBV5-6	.	TGTGCCAGCAGCTTGGGGGCAATCCCGTCCAAGCAGTACTTC	CASSLGAIPSKQYF
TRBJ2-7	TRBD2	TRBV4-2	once	TGTGCCAGCAGCCAAGAATTCCACGCGGGAGGAGCTCGCGAGCAGTACTTC	CASSQEFHAGGAREQYF
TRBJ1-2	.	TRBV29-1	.	TGCAGCGTTGGCGGGGCCAGGGCTAACTATGGCTACACCTTC	CSVGGARANYGYTF
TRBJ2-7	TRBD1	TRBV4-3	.	TGCGCCAGCAGCCAAGGCCGGGACAGGGGGATCTACGAGCAGTACTTC	CASSQGRDRGIYEQYF
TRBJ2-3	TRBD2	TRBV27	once	TGTGCCAGCAGTTCGATAGCGGGCTTAGCTACAGATACGCAGTATTTT	CASSSIAGLATDTQYF
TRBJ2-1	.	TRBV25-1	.	TGTGCCAGCAGTGATTCCGGGAGCTCCTACAATGAGCAGTTCTTC	CASSDSGSSYNEQFF
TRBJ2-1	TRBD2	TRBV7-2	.	TGTGCCAGCAGACAAGGGACTAGCGGGATCCCCTACAATGAGCAGTTCTTC	CASRQGTSGIPYNEQFF